These 26 T cell receptor beta chains were sequenced from one sample in a study of radiation and T cells in renal cell carcinoma. Libraries were prepared by immunoSEQ multiplex PCR; TCRdb keeps only in-frame clonotypes and omits some of them. The sample holds around 160,000 clones; around 89% are singletons and the top ten take around 4.1%. The time point: baseline pretreatment blood. The treatment denotes: 15 Gy SBRT to primary tumor, nephrectomy 4 weeks later. The sample here was blood, taken from a patient whose treatment included radiotherapy and nephrectomy. The receptors here all came from a woman aged 70-85 years with renal cell carcinoma.

This chain links TRBV5-1 with TRBJ1-2; D is unclear. This CDR3 has 13 residues. Trimming pared 5 bases from V and 1 base from J, leaving 9 bases between. In germline, CDR1 is SGHRS, CDR2 YFSETQ. The DNA of the CDR3 is TGCGCCAGCAGTAGTCACGGTAACTATGGCTACACCTTC. Protein product: CASSSHGNYGYTF.

About this clone: This sample includes further DNA sequences coding for the same CDR3. The chain has TRBV19 and TRBJ1-5; D is ambiguous. From germline, CDR1 is LNHDA and CDR2 SQIVND (reference sequence). This CDR3 is 12 amino acids long. V lost 5 bases and J 4 bases, leaving 6 bases between the germline ends. The CDR3 region has the DNA TGTGCCAGTAGTCTAATGAATCAGCCCCAGCATTTT. It specifies CASSLMNQPQHF. Based on the CDR3 plus reference TRBV19 and TRBJ1-5, the full variable domain is DGGITQSPKYLFRKEGQNVTLSCEQNLNHDAMYWYRQDPGQGLRLIYYSQIVNDFQKGDIAEGYSVSREKKESFPLTVTSAQKNPTAFYLCASSLMNQPQHFGDGTRLSIL.

The CDR3 DNA follows: TGTGCCAGAGGAGACAGGGGTTCGAGCAATCAGCCCCAGCATTTT. Translated: CARGDRGSSNQPQHF. The J gene is TRBJ1-5, the V gene TRBV27; 8 bases line up with TRBD1. Germline CDR1 reads MNHEY; CDR2 reads SMNVEV (reference sequence). With V trimmed by 9 bases and J by 1 base, 8 bases remained unmatched. This CDR3 is 15 amino acids long.

There are a few counts of this clone. This sequence joins TRBV23-1 and TRBJ2-1; possible D gene TRBD1, 5 bases. TRBV23-1 carries the ORF label, with uncertain function. Trimming removed 0 bases from V and 0 bases from J, with 18 bases in between. CDR3 size: 19 residues. CDR3 in amino acids: CASSQSDLAGPSSYNEQFF. Written as DNA, the CDR3 is TGCGCCAGCAGTCAATCGGATTTGGCAGGGCCCAGCTCCTACAATGAGCAGTTCTTC.

This chain uses TRBV7-8 with TRBJ2-7; 10 nucleotides align to TRBD1. Looked up from germline, CDR1 is SGHVS and CDR2 is FQNEAQ. This CDR3 has 15 residues. Trimming cost V 7 bases and J 2 bases; bases outside gene matches: 8. The CDR3 here is CASTTRGTGAYEQYF. CDR3 DNA: TGTGCCAGCACCACACGGGGGACAGGGGCCTACGAGCAGTACTTC.

The V gene is TRBV9, the J gene TRBJ1-4; D perhaps matches TRBD1 (5 bases). Trimming took 0 bases from V and 0 from J, leaving 12 bases between them. The CDR3 runs 17 residues. Germline CDR1 and CDR2: SGDLS and YYNGEE. The CDR3 reads CASSVGTGPATNEKLFF. The CDR3, as DNA: TGTGCCAGCAGCGTAGGTACAGGCCCTGCAACTAATGAAAAACTGTTTTTT.

The CDR3 is CASQWQGLDGEKLFF. DNA of the CDR3: TGTGCCAGCCAATGGCAGGGTCTGGATGGTGAAAAACTGTTTTTT. The chain uses TRBV2 and TRBJ1-4; D possibly corresponds to TRBD1 (5 bases). CDR1 is SNHLY and CDR2 is FYNNEI in the germline V gene. The V end was cut by 8 bases, the J end by 7 bases, with 20 bases between. The CDR3 has 15 amino acids.

The J gene is TRBJ2-3, the V gene TRBV6-5, with D perhaps matching TRBD2 (6 bases). Per the germline V gene, CDR1 is MNHEY and CDR2 is SVGAGI. The V end lost 7 bases, the J end lost 1 base, and 15 bases lay between the germline ends. The CDR3 spans 15 residues. The CDR3 is CASTPLGGRTDTQYF. In DNA, the CDR3 is TGTGCCAGCACCCCGCTCGGAGGGCGCACAGATACGCAGTATTTT.

This clone appeared a few times. The chain uses TRBV30 and TRBJ1-4; D remains ambiguous. V was trimmed by 0 bases and J by 10 bases, leaving 15 bases between them. Germline V gives CDR1 GTSNPN, CDR2 SVGIG (reference sequence). This CDR3 comprises 14 residues. The DNA of the CDR3 is TGTGCCTGGAGTGTAGGTGGACGCCCGTCAAAACTGTTTTTT. It encodes CAWSVGGRPSKLFF.

The V call is TRBV4-3, the J call TRBJ1-6; 7 positions agree with TRBD1. Looked up from germline, CDR1 is LGHNA and CDR2 is YSLEER. The CDR3 totals 12 residues. J was trimmed by 10 bases and V by 4 bases; bases with no gene match: 1. The CDR3 loop reads CASSLQGSPLHF. CDR3 DNA: TGCGCCAGCAGCCTACAGGGGTCACCCCTCCACTTT.

This clone was seen a single time. The chain joins TRBV19 to TRBJ2-7; TRBD2 matches 11 bases. The junction had 8 bases not matched to a gene; V was cut back by 6 bases and J by 7 bases. The CDR3 totals 14 residues. Germline-derived CDR1 and CDR2 are LNHDA and SQIVND (reference sequence). The CDR3 region is CASRLTSGAGEQYF. As DNA, the CDR3 is TGTGCCAGTAGGTTGACTAGCGGGGCAGGGGAGCAGTACTTC.

There are a few counts of this clone. The chain couples TRBV19 to TRBJ1-1; tentative D call: TRBD1 (5 bases). The length of the CDR3 is 12 residues. Germline CDR1 is LNHDA and CDR2 is SQIVND (reference sequence). The V and J ends lost 8 bases and 4 bases respectively, with 11 bases between them. CDR3 loop: CASSRGGTEAFF. CDR3 in DNA: TGTGCCAGTTCGAGGGGAGGCACTGAAGCTTTCTTT. Full variable domain (outside the CDR3, taken from reference TRBV19 and TRBJ1-1): DGGITQSPKYLFRKEGQNVTLSCEQNLNHDAMYWYRQDPGQGLRLIYYSQIVNDFQKGDIAEGYSVSREKKESFPLTVTSAQKNPTAFYLCASSRGGTEAFFGQGTRLTVV.

V is TRBV4-3 and J is TRBJ1-1, with D possibly being TRBD1 (5 bases). The germline CDR1 and CDR2 sequences are LGHNA and YSLEER. The CDR3 covers 15 residues. V lost 0 bases and J lost 3, with 11 bases in between. Here the CDR3 reads CASSQDLRAYTEAFF. DNA of the CDR3: TGCGCCAGCAGCCAAGACCTCAGGGCTTACACTGAAGCTTTCTTT.

This CDR3 is CASSVGGRDEKLFF. In DNA, the CDR3 is TGTGCCAGCAGCGTAGGGGGGAGAGATGAAAAACTGTTTTTT. The rearrangement uses TRBV9 and TRBJ1-4, with a tentative D call TRBD1 (5 bases). V gave up 0 bases and J gave up 6 bases, with 9 bases separating them. The CDR3 is 14 amino acids. Germline CDR1 reads SGDLS; CDR2 reads YYNGEE.

A word on this clone: The sample holds other DNA sequences that translate to the same CDR3. The chain recombines TRBV6-5 with TRBJ1-1; no definite D call. Germline assignment: CDR1 MNHEY and CDR2 SVGAGI. V lost 2 bases and J 1 base, leaving 5 bases between the germline ends. This CDR3 is built from 13 residues. CDR3 DNA: TGTGCCAGCAGTTACAAGAGGAACACTGAAGCTTTCTTT. Its translation is CASSYKRNTEAFF.

The chain is built from TRBV7-2 and TRBJ1-2; TRBD1 matches 8 bases. Unmatched junction bases numbered 5, after V lost 4 bases and J lost 7 bases. CDR1 is SGHTA, CDR2 FQGNSA, per germline. The CDR3 is made up of 13 amino acids. The CDR3 nucleotides are TGTGCCAGCAGCTCGGACAGGGCGGGTGGCTACACCTTC. It is translated as CASSSDRAGGYTF. Together with reference TRBV7-2 and TRBJ1-2, the CDR3 gives the full variable domain: GAGVSQSPSNKVTEKGKDVELRCDPISGHTALYWYRQSLGQGLEFLIYFQGNSAPDKSGLPSDRFSAERTGGSVSTLTIQRTQQEDSAVYLCASSSDRAGGYTFGSGTRLTVV.

The genes are TRBV6-1 and TRBJ2-3; no clear D. The CDR3 consists of 12 residues. V was shortened by 5 bases and J by 6 bases, with 9 bases between the two germline ends. Germline values: CDR1 MNHNS, CDR2 SASEGT. DNA of the CDR3: TGTGCCAGCAGTCCGATTGGGGATACGCAGTATTTT. It specifies CASSPIGDTQYF.

This chain connects TRBV6-5 to TRBJ1-6; D is perhaps TRBD1 (6 bases). Germline V gene lookup returns CDR1 MNHEY and CDR2 SVGAGI. Trimming removed 2 bases at V and 7 bases at J, with 9 bases between. The CDR3 contains 14 residues. CDR3 nucleotide sequence: TGTGCCAGCAGTTACGGGGGGCTAAATTCACCCCTCCACTTT. This codes for CASSYGGLNSPLHF.

The genes are TRBV15 and TRBJ2-4; no clear D. The CDR3 runs 15 residues. Trimming took off 0 bases at V and 0 bases at J, with 6 bases between the two ends. Germline CDR1 reads LNHNV; CDR2 reads YYDKDF (reference sequence). This CDR3 reads CATSRDRIAKNIQYF. CDR3 coding DNA: TGTGCCACCAGCAGAGATCGGATAGCCAAAAACATTCAGTACTTC.

The CDR3 here is CAISDSPPDSQPQHF. The DNA for the CDR3 is TGTGCCATCAGTGACTCCCCGCCCGACAGTCAGCCCCAGCATTTT. The chain couples TRBV10-3 to TRBJ1-5; possible D gene TRBD1, 5 bases. The CDR3 covers 15 residues. V lost 3 bases, J lost 6 bases, and 15 bases lay in between. CDR1 is ENHRY, CDR2 SYGVKD, per germline.

V usage is TRBV13 and J usage is TRBJ2-5, with a weak D call TRBD2 (5 bases). The CDR3 loop spans 13 amino acids. Trimming stripped 2 bases from V and 4 bases from J, with 8 bases between. Germline V gene lookup returns CDR1 PRHDT and CDR2 FYEKMQ (reference sequence). The CDR3 region is CASSLLRGETQYF. The CDR3 nucleotides read TGTGCCAGCAGCTTATTACGGGGAGAGACCCAGTACTTC.

This chain connects TRBV15 to TRBJ1-2, with a tentative D call TRBD1 (5 bases). Trimming left V 0 bases short and J 9 bases short, with 14 bases between. From germline, CDR1 is LNHNV and CDR2 YYDKDF (reference sequence). This CDR3 spans 14 amino acids. The CDR3 nucleotides read TGTGCCACCAGCAGAGATAGAGGGGCATCAAGCTACACCTTC. Residues: CATSRDRGASSYTF.

This chain connects TRBV5-1 to TRBJ2-1; D remains ambiguous. The CDR3 length is 14 residues. The germline gives CDR1 SGHRS, CDR2 YFSETQ. Trimming stripped 0 bases from V and 3 bases from J, with 7 bases between. CDR3 coding DNA: TGCGCCAGCAGCTTGGCTCTTGGCTACAATGAGCAGTTCTTC. It yields the protein CASSLALGYNEQFF.

The rearrangement uses TRBV18 and TRBJ1-1; D ambiguous. This CDR3 is built from 19 residues. CDR1 and CDR2 from the germline V gene are KGHSH and LQKENI. The germline V and J ends were trimmed by 0 bases and 1 base, with 21 bases remaining between them. The CDR3 sequence is CASSPPRGRNRRPNTEAFF. CDR3 DNA sequence: TGTGCCAGCTCACCACCCCGAGGTAGGAACAGAAGGCCGAACACTGAAGCTTTCTTT. Filled out from reference TRBV18 and TRBJ1-1, the complete variable domain reads NAGVMQNPRHLVRRRGQEARLRCSPMKGHSHVYWYRQLPEEGLKFMVYLQKENIIDESGMPKERFSAEFPKEGPSILRIQQVVRGDSAAYFCASSPPRGRNRRPNTEAFFGQGTRLTVV.

The chain is built from TRBV10-3 and TRBJ1-2; D is ambiguous. Germline-derived CDR1 and CDR2 are ENHRY and SYGVKD. Trimming removed 0 bases from V and 6 bases from J, with 8 bases in between. This CDR3 spans 13 amino acids. The CDR3 bases are TGTGCCATCAGTGAGTCGGCAAGGGATGGCTACACCTTC. This sequence encodes CAISESARDGYTF.

The chain uses TRBV19 and TRBJ1-1; no firm D call. V gave up 2 bases and J gave up 0 bases, with 7 bases separating them. CDR1 is LNHDA and CDR2 is SQIVND in the germline V gene (reference sequence). The CDR3 runs to 14 residues. This CDR3 reads CASSINILNTEAFF. CDR3 nucleotide sequence: TGTGCCAGTAGTATAAATATACTGAACACTGAAGCTTTCTTT. Combining the CDR3 with reference TRBV19 and TRBJ1-1 gives the whole variable domain DGGITQSPKYLFRKEGQNVTLSCEQNLNHDAMYWYRQDPGQGLRLIYYSQIVNDFQKGDIAEGYSVSREKKESFPLTVTSAQKNPTAFYLCASSINILNTEAFFGQGTRLTVV.